This passage covers 31 T cell receptor beta chains from one sample sequenced in a study of cytomegalovirus exposure and HLA in healthy donors. Some clones are missing from TCRdb's copy, which holds only in-frame ones; the method was immunoSEQ multiplex PCR. This sample carries over 150,000 clones, 75% to 90% of them seen once, and the ten largest clones take around 24%. Sample: PBMCs. The receptors shown here come from a man aged 18 to 29 in good health and CMV-seropositive.

The chain has TRBV4-3 and TRBJ2-1; D may be TRBD2 (5 bases). CDR3 size: 16 residues. The germline CDR1 and CDR2 sequences are LGHNA and YSLEER. V dropped 2 bases and J dropped 2 bases, with 13 bases sitting between them. In DNA form, the CDR3 reads TGCGCCAGCAGCCAATCTGGGAGTCACACCTACAATGAGCAGTTCTTC. It translates to CASSQSGSHTYNEQFF.

CDR3 bases: TGTGCCACCAGCAGAGATTCAGCGGTTTTTTTATACGAGCAGTACTTC. It specifies CATSRDSAVFLYEQYF. The rearrangement uses TRBV15 and TRBJ2-7, with a weak D call TRBD2 (5 bases). The germline V gene encodes CDR1 LNHNV and CDR2 YYDKDF (reference sequence). The length of the CDR3 is 16 residues. V lost 0 bases, J lost 4 bases, and 16 bases lay in between.

This clone was seen once. The J gene is TRBJ1-1, the V gene TRBV7-6; possibly TRBD1 for D (5 bases). Per germline, CDR1 SGHVS and CDR2 FNYEAQ. V lost 2 bases, J lost 0 bases, and 10 bases lay in between. The CDR3 covers 15 residues. CDR3 DNA: TGTGCCAGCAGCTTATCAGGCAGGGTGAACACTGAAGCTTTCTTT. Translation gives CASSLSGRVNTEAFF.

The chain joins TRBV9 to TRBJ2-3; D not certain. V dropped 4 bases and J dropped 2 bases, with 5 bases sitting between them. The germline CDR1 and CDR2 sequences are SGDLS and YYNGEE. The CDR3 contains 12 residues. The CDR3 nucleotides are TGTGCCAGCAGCACAATCACAGATACGCAGTATTTT. It is translated as CASSTITDTQYF.

The chain carries TRBV5-6 and TRBJ2-5, with D possibly matching TRBD1 (6 bases). The ends were cut back, 2 bases at V and 0 bases at J, with 11 bases in the middle. Germline V gene sequence: CDR1 SGHDT, CDR2 YYEEEE. The CDR3 is 15 amino acids. CDR3 nucleotide sequence: TGTGCCAGCAGCTTTGGGCAGGGGAACCAAGAGACCCAGTACTTC. Translating gives CASSFGQGNQETQYF.

This clone is a singleton in its sample. This chain connects TRBV6-5 to TRBJ2-5; 11 bases line up with TRBD2. CDR1 and CDR2 (germline): MNHEY, SVGAGI. V dropped 7 bases and J dropped 1; count of bases not matched to a gene: 5. This CDR3 has 15 residues. CDR3 bases: TGTGCCAGCATTCGACTAGCGGGGAGCCAAGAGACCCAGTACTTC. It is translated as CASIRLAGSQETQYF.

The gene calls are TRBV4-1 and TRBJ1-5, with 8 bases that match TRBD1. Germline assignment: CDR1 MGHRA and CDR2 YSYEKL. The CDR3 is made up of 13 amino acids. V was clipped by 4 bases and J by 7 bases; unmatched bases: 3. CDR3 in amino acids: CASSPTGGQPQHF. The CDR3 DNA reads as TGCGCCAGCAGCCCAACAGGGGGACAGCCCCAGCATTTT.

To note about this clone: The same CDR3 also results from other DNA sequences found in this sample. The V gene is TRBV18, the J gene TRBJ1-1; TRBD1 aligns across 7 bases. Germline V CDR1 and CDR2: KGHSH, LQKENI. Unmatched junction bases numbered 7, after V lost 6 bases and J lost 0 bases. The CDR3 covers 15 residues. The CDR3 sequence: CASSPGQAMNTEAFF. The CDR3 DNA reads TGTGCCAGCTCCCCCGGACAGGCCATGAACACTGAAGCTTTCTTT.

The chain links TRBV27 to TRBJ2-3; D unresolved. CDR3 length equals 14 residues. The V end lost 2 bases, the J end lost 2 bases, and 8 bases lay between the germline ends. CDR1 is MNHEY, CDR2 SMNVEV, per germline (reference sequence). The CDR3 DNA is TGTGCCAGCAGTTTAGGCCCACCCACAGATACGCAGTATTTT. Translation: CASSLGPPTDTQYF.

This clone was picked up a small number of times. The chain is built from TRBV6-5 and TRBJ1-2; D unresolved. Trimming stripped 9 bases from V and 8 bases from J, with 4 bases between. Germline CDR1 MNHEY, CDR2 SVGAGI. The CDR3 length is 8 residues. The CDR3 sequence is CASRGYTF. In nucleotides, the CDR3 is TGTGCCAGTCGGGGCTACACCTTC.

The rearrangement joins TRBV10-3 to TRBJ2-5; 7 nucleotides match TRBD1. After removal of 3 bases from V and 5 bases from J, the junction contained 15 bases not matched to a gene. The CDR3 sequence is 17 residues long. Germline loops: CDR1 ENHRY, CDR2 SYGVKD. CDR3 in DNA: TGTGCCATCAGTGATGCGGTAGGGACAGCCCTGGGGGAGACCCAGTACTTC. The encoded protein is CAISDAVGTALGETQYF.

V is TRBV19 and J is TRBJ1-2, with D possibly matching TRBD1 (5 bases). This CDR3 is 20 amino acids long. Germline-derived CDR1 and CDR2 are LNHDA and SQIVND (reference sequence). With 3 bases removed from V and 0 bases from J, the gap between germline ends came to 26 bases. CDR3 DNA sequence: TGTGCCAGTAGTATCGGAGTGATTCGGCAGGGAGGAAGGCCTAACTATGGCTACACCTTC. It yields the protein CASSIGVIRQGGRPNYGYTF.

This sequence joins TRBV9 and TRBJ2-7; 10 bases line up with TRBD1. This CDR3 region has 14 residues. Germline loops: CDR1 SGDLS, CDR2 YYNGEE. With 4 bases clipped from V and 3 bases from J, the junction kept 4 bases outside the gene matches. In nucleotides, the CDR3 is TGTGCCAGCAGCCCCGGGACAGGGGTCTACGAGCAGTACTTC. It translates to CASSPGTGVYEQYF.

This clone appeared once. This chain uses TRBV6-1 with TRBJ2-7; TRBD1 matches at 9 bases. Germline loops: CDR1 MNHNS, CDR2 SASEGT. J gave up 6 bases and V 10 bases, and 10 bases lay outside the gene matches. The CDR3 spans 13 residues. The CDR3 spells CATTNRGRAEQYF. The CDR3 DNA follows: TGTGCCACCACCAACAGGGGGCGGGCCGAGCAGTACTTC.

This chain joins TRBV9 and TRBJ1-6, with D perhaps matching TRBD1 (6 bases). The CDR3 is 15 amino acids. The ends were cut back, 3 bases at V and 4 bases at J, with 11 bases in the middle. CDR1 is SGDLS, CDR2 YYNGEE, per germline. The CDR3 loop reads CASSARTEYNSPLHF. The CDR3, as DNA: TGTGCCAGCAGCGCCCGGACAGAGTATAATTCACCCCTCCACTTT.

CDR3 sequence reads: CASRLRPGGTEAFF. The CDR3, as DNA: TGCGCCAGCAGGCTAAGGCCGGGGGGCACTGAAGCTTTCTTT. The chain recombines TRBV5-1 with TRBJ1-1; weak D call: TRBD1 (5 bases). CDR1 is SGHRS and CDR2 is YFSETQ in the germline V gene. V lost 5 bases to trimming and J lost 4 bases, with 15 bases between them. CDR3 length: 14 amino acids.

This sequence joins TRBV13 and TRBJ1-1; D might be TRBD1 (5 bases). The germline V and J ends were trimmed by 5 bases and 1 base, with 8 bases remaining between them. The CDR3 has 13 residues. Germline V gene data show CDR1 as PRHDT and CDR2 as FYEKMQ (reference sequence). The CDR3 is CASSPGGNTEAFF. CDR3 nucleotide sequence: TGTGCCAGCAGCCCGGGGGGGAACACTGAAGCTTTCTTT.

The chain joins TRBV9 to TRBJ2-5, with TRBD2 as a possible D gene (5 bases). Trimming took 3 bases from V and 2 from J, leaving 17 bases between them. Germline V gives CDR1 SGDLS, CDR2 YYNGEE. The CDR3 is 16 residues long. CDR3 sequence: CASSATSGNLQETQYF. As DNA, the CDR3 is TGTGCCAGCAGCGCCACGTCCGGGAATTTACAAGAGACCCAGTACTTC.

This chain links TRBV29-1 with TRBJ2-3; TRBD2 is a possible D gene (5 bases). CDR1 is SQVTM, CDR2 ANQGSEA, per germline. The CDR3 sequence is 12 residues long. Trimming shortened V by 2 bases and J by 10 bases, and 13 bases separated the two germline ends. The CDR3 here is CSVESRAGAQYF. The DNA for the CDR3 is TGCAGCGTTGAAAGCCGGGCCGGGGCGCAGTATTTT.

The V gene is TRBV2, the J gene TRBJ2-5; TRBD2 matches at 10 bases. This CDR3 comprises 17 residues. V dropped 10 bases and J dropped 2; count of bases not matched to a gene: 16. CDR1 and CDR2 (germline): SNHLY, FYNNEI. CDR3 coding DNA: TGTGCCATTAGCATAACCGGGACTAGCGTTAGTCAAGAGACCCAGTACTTC. Its translation: CAISITGTSVSQETQYF. Full variable domain (remainder filled in from reference TRBV2 and TRBJ2-5): EPEVTQTPSHQVTQMGQEVILRCVPISNHLYFYWYRQILGQKVEFLVSFYNNEISEKSEIFDDQFSVERPDGSNFTLKIRSTKLEDSAMYFCAISITGTSVSQETQYFGPGTRLLVL.

The V call is TRBV19, the J call TRBJ1-5, with 7 bases identical to TRBD1. After removal of 3 bases from V and 4 bases from J, the junction contained 6 bases not matched to a gene. The CDR3 has 15 residues. CDR1 and CDR2 from the germline V gene are LNHDA and SQIVND (reference sequence). CDR3 sequence (DNA): TGTGCCAGTAGTATGCGAGGGGGCGGAAATCAGCCCCAGCATTTT. Translated: CASSMRGGGNQPQHF.

On this clone: This CDR3 is also generated by other DNA sequences in the sample. CDR3 loop: CASSLVVSGTEAFF. CDR3 bases: TGCGCCAGCAGCTTGGTGGTCTCGGGGACTGAAGCTTTCTTT. The chain is built from TRBV5-1 and TRBJ1-1; D gene uncertain. This CDR3 is built from 14 residues. Per germline, CDR1 SGHRS and CDR2 YFSETQ. Trimming left V 0 bases short and J 5 bases short, with 11 bases between.

This chain links TRBV6-6 with TRBJ2-7; 10 bases are shared with TRBD2. Germline V gene lookup returns CDR1 MNHNY and CDR2 SVGAGI (reference sequence). The V segment lost 2 bases and the J segment 2 bases; nucleotides outside the gene matches: 6. This CDR3 has 16 amino acids. CDR3 loop: CASSYGSSGSPYEQYF. DNA for the CDR3: TGTGCCAGCAGTTACGGGTCTAGCGGGAGCCCCTACGAGCAGTACTTC.

This clone was detected only once. V is TRBV9 and J is TRBJ2-1; 7 bases align to TRBD2. V dropped 4 bases and J dropped 8; count of bases not matched to a gene: 15. This CDR3 comprises 16 residues. Germline lookup yields CDR1 SGDLS and CDR2 YYNGEE. CDR3 in DNA: TGTGCCAGCAGCCCGAAGAGGGTGCGGGAGAACGATGAGCAGTTCTTC. Encoded protein: CASSPKRVRENDEQFF.

V gene TRBV28 combines with J gene TRBJ1-1; TRBD1 is a possible D gene (6 bases). V shed 6 bases and J shed 1 base, with 9 bases lying between them. Germline values: CDR1 MDHEN, CDR2 SYDVKM. This CDR3 is built from 13 residues. CDR3 region: CASRETGNTEAFF. Written as DNA, the CDR3 is TGTGCCAGCAGGGAGACAGGGAACACTGAAGCTTTCTTT.

This clone has a handful of counts. The chain uses TRBV14 and TRBJ1-2; 7 positions match TRBD1. Unmatched junction bases numbered 13, after V lost 4 bases and J lost 8 bases. In germline, CDR1 is SGHDN, CDR2 FVKESK. CDR3 length: 15 amino acids. The CDR3 DNA reads TGTGCCAGCAGCCCATACGGACAGGCTATCGGAGGCTACACCTTC. Residues: CASSPYGQAIGGYTF.

The rearrangement uses TRBV5-1 and TRBJ2-3; tentatively, D is TRBD1 (6 bases). This CDR3 region has 18 residues. The V end lost 0 bases, the J end lost 0 bases, and 17 bases lay between the germline ends. Germline assignment: CDR1 SGHRS and CDR2 YFSETQ. CDR3 amino acids: CASSLAPTGISSTDTQYF. In DNA, the CDR3 is TGCGCCAGCAGCTTGGCACCAACAGGGATCTCTAGCACAGATACGCAGTATTTT.

V and J are TRBV6-1 and TRBJ2-1; 8 bases map to TRBD2. The CDR3 extends over 15 amino acids. With 6 bases clipped from V and 4 bases from J, the junction kept 8 bases outside the gene matches. Germline CDR1 reads MNHNS; CDR2 reads SASEGT. In DNA, the CDR3 is TGTGCCAGCAGCCTCAGCGGGAGCCCTTACAATGAGCAGTTCTTC. Its translation is CASSLSGSPYNEQFF.

In DNA form, the CDR3 reads TGTGCCAGCAGTTACTCGAGAGCAGATACGCAGTATTTT. This encodes CASSYSRADTQYF. The genes are TRBV6-5 and TRBJ2-3; D not certain. The CDR3 consists of 13 residues. Deletions cut 0 bases from V and 4 bases from J, with 5 bases between. Per germline, CDR1 MNHEY and CDR2 SVGAGI.

This chain joins TRBV29-1 and TRBJ1-1; D is perhaps TRBD1 (5 bases). The length of the CDR3 is 13 residues. CDR1 and CDR2 from the germline V gene are SQVTM and ANQGSEA. Trimming left V 5 bases short and J 0 bases short, with 10 bases between. The CDR3 nucleotides read TGCAGCGTTTACAGGCCAATGAACACTGAAGCTTTCTTT. It encodes CSVYRPMNTEAFF.

The V call is TRBV6-5, the J call TRBJ2-7; the D gene is possibly TRBD2 (5 bases). In germline, CDR1 is MNHEY, CDR2 SVGAGI. CDR3 length: 13 amino acids. Trimming cost V 7 bases and J 1 base, with 11 bases left between them. As DNA, the CDR3 is TGTGCCAGCAAGGGCGGGCTTTCCTACGAGCAGTACTTC. Protein product: CASKGGLSYEQYF.